The 14 T cell receptor beta chains in this list originate from one sample, sequenced in a study of blood T cell repertoires in COVID-19. Libraries were prepared by immunoSEQ multiplex PCR; TCRdb keeps only in-frame clonotypes and omits some of them. Among some 120,000 clones listed, 88% were seen once. Sequenced input: peripheral blood. The receptors stem from a human donor in a cohort sampled during active COVID-19.

V gene TRBV5-4 combines with J gene TRBJ2-7, with D possibly being TRBD1 (6 bases). Trimming left V 2 bases short and J 1 base short, with 16 bases between. Germline loops: CDR1 SGHNT, CDR2 YYREEE (reference sequence). The CDR3 sequence is 16 residues long. For the CDR3, the DNA is TGTGCCAGCAGCTTCCAAACAGGGCTGGGGTCCTACGAGCAGTACTTC. Encoded protein: CASSFQTGLGSYEQYF.

This sequence joins TRBV18 and TRBJ2-3, with TRBD1 matching over 12 bases. J gave up 7 bases and V 5 bases, and 7 bases lay outside the gene matches. Germline V gene lookup returns CDR1 KGHSH and CDR2 LQKENI. CDR3 size: 15 residues. CDR3 bases: TGTGCCAGCTCATCCGGGACAGGGGGCTTGAATACGCAGTATTTT. It translates to CASSSGTGGLNTQYF.

This clone was found once. J is TRBJ2-7 and V is TRBV12-3 or TRBV12-4; no clear D. CDR3 size: 12 residues. V lost 3 bases to trimming and J lost 7 bases, with 10 bases between them. The CDR3 DNA sequence: TGTGCCAGCAGTTTCGGGTTTAAGGAGCAGTACTTC. Protein sequence: CASSFGFKEQYF.

The chain links TRBV6-6 to TRBJ2-7, with 11 positions matching TRBD1. Per germline, CDR1 MNHNY and CDR2 SVGAGI (reference sequence). V was pared by 5 bases and J by 4 bases, with 4 bases of the junction left unmatched. This CDR3 region has 14 residues. CDR3 protein: CASSTGTGGYEQYF. The CDR3 coding sequence is TGTGCCAGCAGTACCGGGACAGGGGGGTACGAGCAGTACTTC.

The genes are TRBV4-2 and TRBJ1-1, with D tentatively TRBD1 (5 bases). V was clipped by 0 bases and J by 1 base, with 9 bases between them. There are 15 residues in the CDR3. The germline V gene encodes CDR1 LGHNA and CDR2 YNFKEQ. The CDR3 is CASSQEDGGNTEAFF. CDR3 DNA: TGTGCCAGCAGCCAAGAAGACGGGGGGAACACTGAAGCTTTCTTT.

CDR3 region: CASSPGVSYGYTF. The CDR3 nucleotides read TGTGCCAGCAGCCCAGGGGTCTCCTATGGCTACACCTTC. The J gene is TRBJ1-2, the V gene TRBV5-4; D may be TRBD1 (6 bases). The CDR3 runs 13 residues. Between the trimmed V and J ends, which lost 4 bases and 4 bases, there was a span of 11 bases. The V gene's germline CDR1 is SGHNT and CDR2 YYREEE (reference sequence).

The chain employs TRBV1 and TRBJ2-3; the table gives TRBD2 as D, unverified against the DNA. TRBV1 is a pseudogene segment. The CDR3 loop spans 19 amino acids. The CDR3 DNA sequence: TGCACCAGCAGCCAAATCGAAAATACCGGGACTAGGGGCACAGATACGCAGTATTTT. This translates into CTSSQIENTGTRGTDTQYF.

A word on this clone: The sample holds other DNA sequences that translate to the same CDR3. The chain is built from TRBV3-1 (or the pseudogene TRBV3-2) and TRBJ1-4; D call uncertain. The CDR3 is 14 amino acids. Germline lookup yields CDR1 LGHDT and CDR2 YNNKEL (reference sequence). Trimming pared 4 bases from V and 0 bases from J, leaving 6 bases between. CDR3 sequence (DNA): TGTGCCAGCAGCCCAGGTTCAACTAATGAAAAACTGTTTTTT. It is translated as CASSPGSTNEKLFF.

In its sample, this clone was seen once. V and J are TRBV30 and TRBJ2-3; 9 bases fit TRBD2. The germline gives CDR1 GTSNPN, CDR2 SVGIG (reference sequence). This CDR3 comprises 15 residues. Trimming took 4 bases from V and 1 from J; bases not matched to a gene: 6. CDR3 in amino acids: CAWKRASGGTDTQYF. The CDR3 bases are TGTGCCTGGAAGCGGGCTAGCGGGGGCACAGATACGCAGTATTTT.

The rearrangement uses TRBV10-2 and TRBJ2-5; 9 positions match TRBD2. CDR3 size: 16 residues. Germline trimming cut 1 base from V and 2 bases from J; bases unmatched to any gene: 5. Per the germline V gene, CDR1 is WSHSY and CDR2 is SAAADI. The CDR3 spells CASSEWASGEQETQYF. The DNA for the CDR3 is TGCGCCAGCAGTGAGTGGGCTAGCGGGGAACAAGAGACCCAGTACTTC.

The chain employs TRBV5-1 and TRBJ2-7; TRBD2 matches at 10 bases. The CDR3 length is 13 residues. Germline-derived CDR1 and CDR2 are SGHRS and YFSETQ. Trimming cost V 5 bases and J 6 bases; bases outside gene matches: 5. In nucleotides, the CDR3 is TGCGCCAGCAGAGCTAGCGGGAGTGGCGAGCAGTACTTC. It yields the protein CASRASGSGEQYF.

Here the CDR3 reads CASPRRGRISYNSPLHF. The DNA for the CDR3 is TGTGCCAGCCCAAGGCGGGGGCGTATCTCCTATAATTCACCCCTCCACTTT. V usage is TRBV21-1 and J usage is TRBJ1-6. TRBV21-1 is described as a pseudogene. CDR3 length: 17 amino acids.

This clone was recorded only once. The J gene is TRBJ1-5, the V gene TRBV6-6; D gene uncertain. The CDR3 has 16 amino acids. Trimming took off 0 bases at V and 7 bases at J, with 16 bases between the two ends. Germline loops: CDR1 MNHNY, CDR2 SVGAGI (reference sequence). The CDR3, as DNA: TGTGCCAGCAGTTACTCGAGACCCGCCGCTAGGCAGCCCCAGCATTTT. Translation: CASSYSRPAARQPQHF.

The rearrangement uses TRBV4-2 and TRBJ1-2, with D perhaps TRBD1 (5 bases). In germline, CDR1 is LGHNA, CDR2 YNFKEQ. V lost 2 bases, J lost 6 bases, and 22 bases lay in between. There are 17 residues in the CDR3. The CDR3 DNA sequence: TGTGCCAGCAGCCAATCTTGGGTCGCCGACAGCGGGGATGGCTACACCTTC. It encodes CASSQSWVADSGDGYTF.